The 27 T cell receptor beta chains listed next were all sequenced from one sample in a study of blood T cell repertoires in COVID-19. Data came from immunoSEQ multiplex PCR; TCRdb stores just in-frame clones and leaves some out. The sample includes under 300,000 clones, just over 85% of them seen just once. Sequencing used peripheral blood. These TCRs come from a man aged 25 to 40 who had recovered from COVID-19.

The chain joins TRBV20-1 to TRBJ1-2; possibly TRBD1 for D (5 bases). V lost 0 bases and J 14 bases, leaving 13 bases between the germline ends. CDR3 length: 11 amino acids. Germline CDR1 DFQATT, CDR2 SNEGSKA (reference sequence). In DNA, the CDR3 is TGCAGTGCTAGAGAGGGGGGGTCAGGGACCTTC. As protein: CSAREGGSGTF.

The V call is TRBV29-1, the J call TRBJ1-1; 7 bases align to TRBD1. The CDR3 contains 13 residues. CDR1 and CDR2 (germline): SQVTM, ANQGSEA. J gave up 2 bases and V 7 bases, and 7 bases lay outside the gene matches. For the CDR3, the DNA is TGCAGCGCCGGGGACAGATCTAACACTGAAGCTTTCTTT. The encoded protein is CSAGDRSNTEAFF.

The genes are TRBV19 and TRBJ1-5, with D unclear. Germline V gives CDR1 LNHDA, CDR2 SQIVND (reference sequence). V lost 6 bases and J lost 3, with 18 bases in between. The CDR3 covers 16 residues. CDR3 loop: CASSMGSAGINQPQHF. The CDR3 DNA reads TGTGCCAGTAGCATGGGGTCTGCGGGAATCAATCAGCCCCAGCATTTT.

This clone has only a few counts. V is TRBV29-1 and J is TRBJ1-2; TRBD1 might be the D (5 bases). The CDR3 runs to 13 residues. Germline V gene data show CDR1 as SQVTM and CDR2 as ANQGSEA. V lost 1 base and J 7 bases, leaving 13 bases between the germline ends. This chain's CDR3 is CSVEVVGGGGYTF. Written as DNA, the CDR3 is TGCAGCGTTGAAGTGGTGGGGGGAGGTGGCTACACCTTC.

The V call is TRBV18, the J call TRBJ2-1; D may be TRBD2 (6 bases). From germline, CDR1 is KGHSH and CDR2 LQKENI. Trimming removed 0 bases at V and 4 bases at J, with 10 bases between. The CDR3 loop spans 15 amino acids. CDR3 sequence: CASSPPQRAYNEQFF. The CDR3 DNA reads TGTGCCAGCTCACCACCCCAGCGGGCTTACAATGAGCAGTTCTTC.

This clone was seen a few times. The chain employs TRBV7-8 and TRBJ2-7; 7 bases are shared with TRBD1. The CDR3 sequence is 14 residues long. Germline V gene sequence: CDR1 SGHVS, CDR2 FQNEAQ. V shed 5 bases, J shed 0 bases, and the junction held 4 bases outside the gene matches. The CDR3 nucleotides read TGTGCCAGCAGCACGGACAGGCTCTCCTACGAGCAGTACTTC. Translated: CASSTDRLSYEQYF.

This clone was seen only once. The chain links TRBV20-1 to TRBJ1-3; possibly TRBD1 for D (5 bases). The CDR3 runs 14 residues. Trimming removed 3 bases from V and 0 bases from J, with 9 bases in between. Germline values: CDR1 DFQATT, CDR2 SNEGSKA (reference sequence). In DNA form, the CDR3 reads TGCAGTGCTAGTTGGGGCTCCTCTGGAAACACCATATATTTT. It encodes CSASWGSSGNTIYF.

The chain carries TRBV27 and TRBJ2-7; no reliable D call. CDR1 is MNHEY and CDR2 is SMNVEV in the germline V gene (reference sequence). CDR3 length equals 13 residues. Trimming took 5 bases from V and 0 from J, leaving 8 bases between them. In DNA, the CDR3 is TGTGCCAGCAGTCCCACAGTCTCCTACGAGCAGTACTTC. Its protein product is CASSPTVSYEQYF.

This clone has a handful of counts. The rearrangement links TRBV19 to TRBJ2-1, with TRBD1 as a possible D gene (6 bases). This CDR3 spans 15 amino acids. V was shortened by 7 bases and J by 2 bases, with 15 bases between the two germline ends. Germline CDR1 is LNHDA and CDR2 is SQIVND (reference sequence). The CDR3 loop is CASTKKGQTYNEQFF. The CDR3, as DNA: TGTGCCAGTACAAAAAAAGGACAGACCTACAATGAGCAGTTCTTC.

The J gene is TRBJ2-7, the V gene TRBV6-5, with TRBD1 matching over 9 bases. The germline V gene encodes CDR1 MNHEY and CDR2 SVGAGI. This CDR3 region has 14 residues. The V segment lost 6 bases and the J segment 5 bases; nucleotides outside the gene matches: 8. CDR3 amino acids: CASRTGTGLHEQYF. CDR3 nucleotide sequence: TGTGCCAGCAGGACCGGGACAGGGCTCCACGAGCAGTACTTC.

This rearrangement joins TRBV10-3 to TRBJ2-7; TRBD2 agrees at 9 bases. The V gene end was trimmed by 4 bases and the J gene end by 0 bases; junction bases not matched to a gene: 4. This CDR3 has 15 residues. CDR1 and CDR2 from the germline V gene are ENHRY and SYGVKD. The CDR3 loop is CAISGTSGYSYEQYF. CDR3 sequence (DNA): TGTGCCATCAGTGGTACTAGCGGGTACTCCTACGAGCAGTACTTC.

This clone was seen once. The chain employs TRBV27 and TRBJ1-2; tentative D call: TRBD1 (5 bases). The germline CDR1 and CDR2 sequences are MNHEY and SMNVEV (reference sequence). The CDR3 loop spans 15 amino acids. The V and J ends lost 7 bases and 8 bases respectively, with 23 bases between them. CDR3 region: CASTFHYRGAGGYTF. CDR3 nucleotides: TGTGCCAGCACCTTTCACTATCGCGGGGCGGGCGGCTACACCTTC.

The chain combines TRBV30 with TRBJ1-1, with TRBD1 as a possible D gene (6 bases). Germline loops: CDR1 GTSNPN, CDR2 SVGIG (reference sequence). V was pared by 0 bases and J by 3 bases, with 14 bases between. This CDR3 comprises 15 residues. This CDR3 reads CAWSVGRGGDTEAFF. The DNA of the CDR3 is TGTGCCTGGAGTGTCGGTAGAGGGGGAGACACTGAAGCTTTCTTT.

The chain links TRBV30 to TRBJ1-2; weak D call: TRBD1 (6 bases). Germline CDR1 GTSNPN, CDR2 SVGIG (reference sequence). Trimming removed 8 bases from V and 6 bases from J, with 22 bases in between. The CDR3 contains 14 residues. In nucleotides, the CDR3 is TGTGCCAGTCAGGGGCCACTCCTTTTGGATGGCTACACCTTC. Amino acid sequence: CASQGPLLLDGYTF.

The V call is TRBV5-1, the J call TRBJ2-7; D is possibly TRBD1 (6 bases). V gave up 3 bases and J gave up 6 bases, with 19 bases separating them. CDR1 is SGHRS, CDR2 YFSETQ, per germline. The CDR3 runs to 15 residues. The CDR3 sequence is CASSSDMGSRGEQYF. The CDR3 DNA reads TGCGCCAGCAGCTCAGATATGGGGTCCAGGGGCGAGCAGTACTTC.

J is TRBJ2-1 and V is TRBV28, with 10 nucleotides matching TRBD1. With V trimmed by 5 bases and J by 4 bases, 5 bases remained unmatched. The CDR3 is 15 amino acids. The germline gives CDR1 MDHEN, CDR2 SYDVKM. The CDR3: CASSQAGQGYNEQFF. The CDR3 DNA reads TGTGCCAGCAGTCAAGCGGGACAGGGGTACAATGAGCAGTTCTTC.

This clone was seen a handful of times. The chain is built from TRBV9 and TRBJ2-1; a weak D match, TRBD2 (5 bases). The V gene lost 0 bases and the J gene lost 7 bases, with 17 bases spanning the gap. This CDR3 comprises 16 residues. Germline assignment: CDR1 SGDLS and CDR2 YYNGEE. This CDR3 is CASSVGRLLRGNEQFF. CDR3 DNA sequence: TGTGCCAGCAGCGTAGGTCGACTCCTCAGAGGGAATGAGCAGTTCTTC.

The chain joins TRBV10-3 to TRBJ1-4; maybe TRBD1 (6 bases). V lost 8 bases to trimming and J lost 8 bases, with 15 bases between them. There are 13 residues in the CDR3. Germline CDR1 is ENHRY and CDR2 is SYGVKD. The CDR3 nucleotides read TGTGCCATCGCCAGTGGGGGCAACGAAAAACTGTTTTTT. Protein sequence: CAIASGGNEKLFF.

The J gene is TRBJ2-4, the V gene TRBV9; 9 bases agree with TRBD1. Trimming cost V 4 bases and J 5 bases; bases outside gene matches: 4. CDR1 is SGDLS, CDR2 YYNGEE, per germline. The CDR3 loop spans 14 amino acids. CDR3 amino acids: CASSPRTGENIQYF. The CDR3 nucleotides are TGTGCCAGCAGCCCCCGGACAGGGGAAAACATTCAGTACTTC.

The chain employs TRBV5-4 and TRBJ2-1; TRBD1 matches at 7 bases. CDR1 SGHNT and CDR2 YYREEE come from the germline V gene (reference sequence). V shed 4 bases, J shed 0 bases, and the junction held 7 bases outside the gene matches. The length of the CDR3 is 16 residues. The CDR3 DNA reads as TGTGCCAGCAGCCGTGCTACAGGGGTCTCCTACAATGAGCAGTTCTTC. This sequence encodes CASSRATGVSYNEQFF.

J is TRBJ2-7 and V is TRBV19; D possibly corresponds to TRBD2 (5 bases). Germline V gene lookup returns CDR1 LNHDA and CDR2 SQIVND (reference sequence). The CDR3 totals 13 residues. Trimming pared 1 base from V and 11 bases from J, leaving 15 bases between. This chain's CDR3 is CASSIGTGKPEYF. The CDR3 DNA sequence: TGTGCCAGTAGTATAGGTACCGGGAAACCGGAGTACTTC.

The chain is built from TRBV19 and TRBJ2-1; a possible D gene is TRBD2 (8 bases). Trimming removed 0 bases from V and 5 bases from J, with 26 bases in between. CDR3 size: 20 residues. Germline values: CDR1 LNHDA, CDR2 SQIVND (reference sequence). The CDR3 DNA is TGTGCCAGTAGTATAGATAGGTTTAGGGGGCGCGGTAGCGGGGACAATGAGCAGTTCTTC. Residues: CASSIDRFRGRGSGDNEQFF.

This clone came up a few times. J is TRBJ1-5 and V is TRBV5-1, with D possibly being TRBD1 (5 bases). CDR1 and CDR2 (germline): SGHRS, YFSETQ. The CDR3 loop spans 14 amino acids. Trimming cost V 0 bases and J 4 bases, with 8 bases left between them. This CDR3 is CASSLVGENQPQHF. The CDR3 nucleotides are TGCGCCAGCAGCTTGGTAGGGGAAAATCAGCCCCAGCATTTT. Complete variable domain (other parts from reference TRBV5-1 and TRBJ1-5): KAGVTQTPRYLIKTRGQQVTLSCSPISGHRSVSWYQQTPGQGLQFLFEYFSETQRNKGNFPGRFSGRQFSNSRSEMNVSTLELGDSALYLCASSLVGENQPQHFGDGTRLSIL.

J is TRBJ2-3 and V is TRBV4-1; D is uncertain. Germline V gene data show CDR1 as MGHRA and CDR2 as YSYEKL. CDR3 length equals 17 residues. V lost 0 bases and J lost 0, with 13 bases in between. The CDR3 is CASSQDYPGTSTDTQYF. The CDR3 coding sequence is TGCGCCAGCAGCCAAGATTATCCGGGTACGAGCACAGATACGCAGTATTTT.

The chain is built from TRBV27 and TRBJ2-7; 9 nucleotides match TRBD2. There are 16 residues in the CDR3. V shed 3 bases, J shed 0 bases, and the junction held 6 bases outside the gene matches. Germline CDR1 and CDR2: MNHEY and SMNVEV (reference sequence). In DNA, the CDR3 is TGTGCCAGCAGTTTCGGCCTAGCGGGGTTCTCCTACGAGCAGTACTTC. This gives the protein CASSFGLAGFSYEQYF.

The chain joins TRBV13 to TRBJ2-7, with 10 bases lining up with TRBD2. This CDR3 is built from 16 residues. Germline assignment: CDR1 PRHDT and CDR2 FYEKMQ (reference sequence). The V and J ends lost 5 bases and 7 bases, in that order; junction bases with no gene match: 14. The CDR3 is CASSRRVGLALWEQYF. CDR3 DNA: TGTGCCAGCAGCCGTCGTGTGGGACTAGCGCTGTGGGAGCAGTACTTC.

The chain combines TRBV5-6 with TRBJ1-4, with 9 positions matching TRBD1. The trim removed 4 bases at V and 10 bases at J, leaving 8 bases unmatched. There are 14 residues in the CDR3. In germline, CDR1 is SGHDT, CDR2 YYEEEE. The CDR3 loop reads CASSPGTGPGKLFF. CDR3 coding DNA: TGTGCCAGCAGCCCGGGGACAGGGCCGGGAAAACTGTTTTTT.